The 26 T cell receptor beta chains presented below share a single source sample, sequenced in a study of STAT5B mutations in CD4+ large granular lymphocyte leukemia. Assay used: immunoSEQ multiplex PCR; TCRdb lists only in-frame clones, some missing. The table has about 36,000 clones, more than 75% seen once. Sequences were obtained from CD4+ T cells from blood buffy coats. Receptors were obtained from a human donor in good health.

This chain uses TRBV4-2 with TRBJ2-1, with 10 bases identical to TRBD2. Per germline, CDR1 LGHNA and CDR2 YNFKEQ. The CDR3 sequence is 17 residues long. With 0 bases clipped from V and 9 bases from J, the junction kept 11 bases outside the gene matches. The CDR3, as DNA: TGTGCCAGCAGCCAAGATCCGGCTAGCGGGAGTAAGGGTGAGCAGTTCTTC. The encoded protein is CASSQDPASGSKGEQFF.

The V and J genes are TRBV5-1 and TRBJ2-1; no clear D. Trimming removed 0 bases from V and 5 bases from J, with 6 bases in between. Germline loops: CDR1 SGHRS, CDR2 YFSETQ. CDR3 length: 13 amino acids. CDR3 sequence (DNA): TGCGCCAGCAGCTTGGTCGAGAACAATGAGCAGTTCTTC. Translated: CASSLVENNEQFF.

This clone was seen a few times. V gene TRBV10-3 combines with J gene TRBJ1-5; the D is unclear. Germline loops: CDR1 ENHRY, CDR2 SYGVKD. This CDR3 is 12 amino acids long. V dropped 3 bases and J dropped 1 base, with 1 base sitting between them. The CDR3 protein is CAISDSNQPQHF. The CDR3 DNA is TGTGCCATCAGTGACAGCAATCAGCCCCAGCATTTT.

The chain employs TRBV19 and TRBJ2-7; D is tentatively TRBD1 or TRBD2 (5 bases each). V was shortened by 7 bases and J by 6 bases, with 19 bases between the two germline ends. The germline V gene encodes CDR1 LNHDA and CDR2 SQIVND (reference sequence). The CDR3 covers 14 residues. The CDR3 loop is CASNDRDRQGEQYF. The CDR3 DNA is TGTGCCAGTAATGACCGGGACCGGCAGGGCGAGCAGTACTTC.

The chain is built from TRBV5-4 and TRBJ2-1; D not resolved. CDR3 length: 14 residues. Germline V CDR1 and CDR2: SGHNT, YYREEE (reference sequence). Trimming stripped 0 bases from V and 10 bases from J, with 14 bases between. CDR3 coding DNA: TGTGCCAGCAGCTTGGCCCGACCACCCCGGGAGCAGTTCTTC. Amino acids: CASSLARPPREQFF.

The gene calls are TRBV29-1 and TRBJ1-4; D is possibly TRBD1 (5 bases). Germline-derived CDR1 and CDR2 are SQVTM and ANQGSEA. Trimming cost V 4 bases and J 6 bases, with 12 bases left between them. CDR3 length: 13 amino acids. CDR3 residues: CSVVGRGDEKLFF. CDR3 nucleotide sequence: TGCAGCGTTGTTGGGAGGGGCGATGAAAAACTGTTTTTT.

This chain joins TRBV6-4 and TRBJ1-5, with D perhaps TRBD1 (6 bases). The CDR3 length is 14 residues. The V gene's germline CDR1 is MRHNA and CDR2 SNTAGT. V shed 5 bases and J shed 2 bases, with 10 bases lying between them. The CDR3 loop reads CASSYRARNQPQHF. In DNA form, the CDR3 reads TGTGCCAGCAGTTACAGGGCGCGCAATCAGCCCCAGCATTTT.

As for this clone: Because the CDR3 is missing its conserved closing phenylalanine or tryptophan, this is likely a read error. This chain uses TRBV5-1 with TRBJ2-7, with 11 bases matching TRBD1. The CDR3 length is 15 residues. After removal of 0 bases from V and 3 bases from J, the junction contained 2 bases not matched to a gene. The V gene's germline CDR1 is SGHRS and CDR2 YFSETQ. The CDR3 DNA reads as TGCGCCAGCAGCTTGGAGGGGACAGGGGGCTACGAGCAGTACCTC. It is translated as CASSLEGTGGYEQYL.

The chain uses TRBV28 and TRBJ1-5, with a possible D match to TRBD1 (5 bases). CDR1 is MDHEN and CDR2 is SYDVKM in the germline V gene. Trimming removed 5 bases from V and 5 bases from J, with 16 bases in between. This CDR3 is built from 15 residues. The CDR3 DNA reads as TGTGCCAGCAGTGGGGGGATAAGGGAGCATCAGCCCCAGCATTTT. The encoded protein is CASSGGIREHQPQHF.

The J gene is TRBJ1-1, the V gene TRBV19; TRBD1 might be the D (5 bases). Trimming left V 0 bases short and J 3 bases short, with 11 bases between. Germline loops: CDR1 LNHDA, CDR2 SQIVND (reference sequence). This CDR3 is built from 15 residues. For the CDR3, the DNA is TGTGCCAGTAGTATAGACCGGAGAGGGGACACTGAAGCTTTCTTT. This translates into CASSIDRRGDTEAFF.

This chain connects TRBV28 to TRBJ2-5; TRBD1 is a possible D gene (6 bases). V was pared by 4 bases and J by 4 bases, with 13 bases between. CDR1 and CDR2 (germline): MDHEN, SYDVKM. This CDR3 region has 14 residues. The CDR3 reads CASSSTGLAETQYF. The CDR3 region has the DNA TGTGCCAGCAGTTCTACAGGGCTGGCAGAGACCCAGTACTTC.

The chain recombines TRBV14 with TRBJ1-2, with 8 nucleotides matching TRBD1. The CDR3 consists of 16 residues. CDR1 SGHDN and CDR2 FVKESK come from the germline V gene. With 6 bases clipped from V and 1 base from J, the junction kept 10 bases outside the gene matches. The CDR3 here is CASSQGAAGINYGYTF. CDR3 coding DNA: TGTGCCAGCAGTCAGGGGGCTGCAGGAATTAACTATGGCTACACCTTC.

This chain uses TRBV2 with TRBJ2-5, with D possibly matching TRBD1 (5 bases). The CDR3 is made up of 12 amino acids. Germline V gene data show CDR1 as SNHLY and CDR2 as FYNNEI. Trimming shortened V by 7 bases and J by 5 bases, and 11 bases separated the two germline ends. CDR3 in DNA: TGTGCCAGCACAGGGCTCTCGGAGACCCAGTACTTC. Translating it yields CASTGLSETQYF.

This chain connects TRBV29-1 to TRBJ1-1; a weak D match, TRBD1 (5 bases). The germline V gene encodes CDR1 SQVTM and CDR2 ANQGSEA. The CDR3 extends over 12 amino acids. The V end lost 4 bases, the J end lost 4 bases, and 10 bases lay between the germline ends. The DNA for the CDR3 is TGCAGCGTTGCCGGCAGGGTCACTGAAGCTTTCTTT. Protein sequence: CSVAGRVTEAFF.

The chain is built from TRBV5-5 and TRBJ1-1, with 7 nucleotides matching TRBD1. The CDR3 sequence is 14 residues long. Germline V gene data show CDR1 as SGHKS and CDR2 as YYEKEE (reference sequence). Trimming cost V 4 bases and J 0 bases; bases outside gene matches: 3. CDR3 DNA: TGTGCCAGCAGCACTACAGGGGTGAACACTGAAGCTTTCTTT. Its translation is CASSTTGVNTEAFF. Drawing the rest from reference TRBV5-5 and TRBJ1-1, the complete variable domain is DAGVTQSPTHLIKTRGQQVTLRCSPISGHKSVSWYQQVLGQGPQFIFQYYEKEERGRGNFPDRFSARQFPNYSSELNVNALLLGDSALYLCASSTTGVNTEAFFGQGTRLTVV.

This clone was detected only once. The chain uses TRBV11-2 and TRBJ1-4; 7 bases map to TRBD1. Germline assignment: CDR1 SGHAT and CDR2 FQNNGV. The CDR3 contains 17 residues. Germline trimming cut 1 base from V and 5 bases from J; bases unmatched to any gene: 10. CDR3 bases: TGTGCCAGCAGCTTAGGATTTGGGAAGGGGGCCAATGAAAAACTGTTTTTT. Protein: CASSLGFGKGANEKLFF.

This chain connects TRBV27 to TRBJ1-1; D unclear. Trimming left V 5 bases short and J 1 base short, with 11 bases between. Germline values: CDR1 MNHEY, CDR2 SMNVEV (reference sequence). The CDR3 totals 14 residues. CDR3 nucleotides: TGTGCCAGCAGTCCAGACGGGAAGAACACTGAAGCTTTCTTT. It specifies CASSPDGKNTEAFF.

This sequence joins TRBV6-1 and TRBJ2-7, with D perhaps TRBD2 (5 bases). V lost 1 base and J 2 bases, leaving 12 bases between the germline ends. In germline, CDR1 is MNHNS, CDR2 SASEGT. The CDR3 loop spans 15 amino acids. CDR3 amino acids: CASSEGTGIPYEQYF. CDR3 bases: TGTGCCAGCAGTGAAGGGACGGGGATACCCTACGAGCAGTACTTC.

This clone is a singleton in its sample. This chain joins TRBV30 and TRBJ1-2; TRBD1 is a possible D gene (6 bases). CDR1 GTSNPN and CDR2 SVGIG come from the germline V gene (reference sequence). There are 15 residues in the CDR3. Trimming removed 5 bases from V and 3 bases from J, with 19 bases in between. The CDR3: CAWGRGGSSDYGYTF. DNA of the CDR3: TGTGCCTGGGGACGAGGGGGAAGTTCTGACTATGGCTACACCTTC.

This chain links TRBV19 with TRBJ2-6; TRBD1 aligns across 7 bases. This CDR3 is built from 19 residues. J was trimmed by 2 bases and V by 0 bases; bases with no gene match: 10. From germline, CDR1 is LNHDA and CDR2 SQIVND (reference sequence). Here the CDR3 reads CASSIDLSATGAGANVLTF. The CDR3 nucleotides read TGTGCCAGTAGTATAGACCTAAGCGCTACAGGGGCTGGGGCCAACGTCCTGACTTTC.

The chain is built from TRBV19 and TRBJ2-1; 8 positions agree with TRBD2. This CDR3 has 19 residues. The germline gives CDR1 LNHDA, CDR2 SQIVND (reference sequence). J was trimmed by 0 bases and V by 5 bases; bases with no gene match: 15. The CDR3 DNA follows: TGTGCCAGTAGTCCTGGGAGGATAGCGGGGCCGAGCTCCTACAATGAGCAGTTCTTC. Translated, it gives CASSPGRIAGPSSYNEQFF.

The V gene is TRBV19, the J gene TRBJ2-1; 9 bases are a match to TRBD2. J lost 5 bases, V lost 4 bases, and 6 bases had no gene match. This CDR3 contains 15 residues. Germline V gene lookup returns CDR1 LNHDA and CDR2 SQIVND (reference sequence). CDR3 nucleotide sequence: TGTGCCAGTAGTACCCCGGGACTAGCTCACAATGAGCAGTTCTTC. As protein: CASSTPGLAHNEQFF.

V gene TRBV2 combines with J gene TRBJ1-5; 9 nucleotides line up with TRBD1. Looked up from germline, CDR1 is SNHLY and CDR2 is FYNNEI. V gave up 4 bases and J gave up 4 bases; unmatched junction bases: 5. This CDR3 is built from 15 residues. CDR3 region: CASSVLQGANQPQHF. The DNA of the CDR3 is TGTGCCAGCAGTGTTCTACAGGGGGCAAATCAGCCCCAGCATTTT.

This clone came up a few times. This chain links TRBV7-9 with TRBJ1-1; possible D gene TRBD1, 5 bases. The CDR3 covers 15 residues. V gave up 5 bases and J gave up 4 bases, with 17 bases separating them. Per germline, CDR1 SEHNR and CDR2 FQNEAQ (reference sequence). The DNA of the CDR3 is TGTGCCAGCAGCCGGGGGGAGGGCCAGAGCACTGAAGCTTTCTTT. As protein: CASSRGEGQSTEAFF.

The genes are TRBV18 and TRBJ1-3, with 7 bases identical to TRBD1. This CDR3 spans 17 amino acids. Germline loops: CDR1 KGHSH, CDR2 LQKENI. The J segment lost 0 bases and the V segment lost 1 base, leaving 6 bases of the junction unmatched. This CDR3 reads CASSPQQGTLSGNTIYF. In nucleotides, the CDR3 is TGTGCCAGCTCACCACAACAGGGGACCCTCTCTGGAAACACCATATATTTT.

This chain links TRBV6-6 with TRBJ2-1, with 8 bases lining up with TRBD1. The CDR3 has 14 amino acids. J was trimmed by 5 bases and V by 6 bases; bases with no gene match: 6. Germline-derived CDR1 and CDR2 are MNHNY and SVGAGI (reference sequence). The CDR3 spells CASRRQGRNNEQFF. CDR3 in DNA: TGTGCCAGCAGACGACAGGGGAGGAACAATGAGCAGTTCTTC.